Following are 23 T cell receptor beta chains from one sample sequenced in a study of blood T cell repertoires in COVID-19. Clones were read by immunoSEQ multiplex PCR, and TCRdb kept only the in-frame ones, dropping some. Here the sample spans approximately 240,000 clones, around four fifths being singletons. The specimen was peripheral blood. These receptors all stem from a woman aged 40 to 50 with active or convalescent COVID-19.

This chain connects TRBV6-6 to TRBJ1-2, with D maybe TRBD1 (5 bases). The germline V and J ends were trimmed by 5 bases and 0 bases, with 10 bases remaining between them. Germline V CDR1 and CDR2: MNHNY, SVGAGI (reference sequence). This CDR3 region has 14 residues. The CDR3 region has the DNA TGTGCCAGCAGTGACGGACAAGCTAACTATGGCTACACCTTC. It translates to CASSDGQANYGYTF.

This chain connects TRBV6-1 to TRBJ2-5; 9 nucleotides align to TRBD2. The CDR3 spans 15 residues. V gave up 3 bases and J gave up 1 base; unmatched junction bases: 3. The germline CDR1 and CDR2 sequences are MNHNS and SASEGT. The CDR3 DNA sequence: TGTGCCAGCAGTGAGGCTAGCGGGGTCCAAGAGACCCAGTACTTC. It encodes CASSEASGVQETQYF.

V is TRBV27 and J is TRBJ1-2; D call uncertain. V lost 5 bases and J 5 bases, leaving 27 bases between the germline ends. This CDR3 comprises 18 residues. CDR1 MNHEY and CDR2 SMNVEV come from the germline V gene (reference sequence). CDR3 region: CASSPHPIDLSHSYGYTF. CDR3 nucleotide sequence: TGTGCCAGCAGTCCCCACCCCATCGATCTGTCCCACTCTTATGGCTACACCTTC.

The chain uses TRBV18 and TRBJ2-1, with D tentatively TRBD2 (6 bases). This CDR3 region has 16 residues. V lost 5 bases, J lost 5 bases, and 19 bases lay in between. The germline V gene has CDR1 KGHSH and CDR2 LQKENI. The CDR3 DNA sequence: TGTGCCAGCTCAGAGAACGGGACTCCCCTCAACAATGAGCAGTTCTTC. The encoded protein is CASSENGTPLNNEQFF.

This CDR3 reads CASSWELGRRAFF. The CDR3, as DNA: TGCGCCAGCAGCTGGGAGCTAGGCCGGCGGGCTTTCTTT. The V call is TRBV5-1, the J call TRBJ1-1; no firm D call. V was shortened by 3 bases and J by 11 bases, with 17 bases between the two germline ends. This CDR3 is built from 13 residues. From germline, CDR1 is SGHRS and CDR2 YFSETQ.

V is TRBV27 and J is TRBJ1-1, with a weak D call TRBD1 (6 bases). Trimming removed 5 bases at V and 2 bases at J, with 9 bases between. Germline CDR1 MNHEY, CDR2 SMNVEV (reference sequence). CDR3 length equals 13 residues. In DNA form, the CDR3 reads TGTGCCAGCAGTAAGGACAGTAACACTGAAGCTTTCTTT. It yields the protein CASSKDSNTEAFF.

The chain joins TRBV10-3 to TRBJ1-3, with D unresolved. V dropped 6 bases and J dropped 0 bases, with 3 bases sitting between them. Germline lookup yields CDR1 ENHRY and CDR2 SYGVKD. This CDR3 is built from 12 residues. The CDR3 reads CAISVSGNTIYF. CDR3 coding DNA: TGTGCCATCAGCGTCTCTGGAAACACCATATATTTT.

Here the CDR3 DNA reads TGTGCCAGCAGCCTGCTCCCTCCCGGGACGGGGGGCTCTGGGGCCAACGTCCTGACTTTC. Its translation is CASSLLPPGTGGSGANVLTF. The chain joins TRBV7-8 to TRBJ2-6; 7 positions match TRBD2. V dropped 5 bases and J dropped 0; count of bases not matched to a gene: 16. The CDR3 sequence is 20 residues long. Per the germline V gene, CDR1 is SGHVS and CDR2 is FQNEAQ. Full variable domain (missing parts from reference TRBV7-8 and TRBJ2-6): GAGVSQSPRYKVAKRGQDVALRCDPISGHVSLFWYQQALGQGPEFLTYFQNEAQLDKSGLPSDRFFAERPEGSVSTLKIQRTQQEDSAVYLCASSLLPPGTGGSGANVLTFGAGSRLTVL.

The CDR3 DNA follows: TGTGCCACCACCGGACAGGGCCTCACGAACACTGAAGCTTTCTTT. It is translated as CATTGQGLTNTEAFF. The chain has TRBV10-3 and TRBJ1-1, with TRBD1 identical over 8 bases. This CDR3 comprises 15 residues. Germline V gene lookup returns CDR1 ENHRY and CDR2 SYGVKD. Trimming cost V 10 bases and J 1 base; bases outside gene matches: 11.

CDR3 coding DNA: TGCGCCAGCAGCTTCTCTGCTGGAAACACCATATATTTT. Encoded protein: CASSFSAGNTIYF. The rearrangement uses TRBV5-1 and TRBJ1-3, with D unclear. The V and J ends lost 2 bases and 2 bases respectively, with 5 bases between them. This CDR3 is 13 amino acids long. Per germline, CDR1 SGHRS and CDR2 YFSETQ.

The CDR3 sequence is CASSPGVVETQYF. The CDR3, as DNA: TGTGCCAGCAGCCCCGGGGTCGTGGAGACCCAGTACTTC. The chain combines TRBV11-2 with TRBJ2-5, with TRBD2 as a possible D gene (5 bases). Per the germline V gene, CDR1 is SGHAT and CDR2 is FQNNGV. Trimming took off 5 bases at V and 5 bases at J, with 12 bases between the two ends. The CDR3 loop spans 13 amino acids.

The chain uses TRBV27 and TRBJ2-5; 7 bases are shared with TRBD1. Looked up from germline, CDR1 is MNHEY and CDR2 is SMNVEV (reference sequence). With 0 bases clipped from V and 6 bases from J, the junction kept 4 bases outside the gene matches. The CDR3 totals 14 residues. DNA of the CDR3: TGTGCCAGCAGTTTATCAGGGGGCTCAAAGACCCAGTACTTC. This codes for CASSLSGGSKTQYF.

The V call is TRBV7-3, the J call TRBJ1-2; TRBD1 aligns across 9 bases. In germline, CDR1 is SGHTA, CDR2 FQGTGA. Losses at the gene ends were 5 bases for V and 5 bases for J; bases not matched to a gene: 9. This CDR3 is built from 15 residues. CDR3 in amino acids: CASSDKPGQGYGYTF. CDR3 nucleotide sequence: TGTGCCAGCAGCGATAAACCGGGACAGGGTTATGGCTACACCTTC.

The CDR3 protein is CASSLAAPRTALAYEQYV. The CDR3 coding sequence is TGTGCCAGCAGCTTAGCGGCCCCACGGACAGCCCTAGCCTACGAGCAGTACGTC. The chain couples TRBV7-2 to TRBJ2-7; D perhaps matches TRBD1 (6 bases). The germline gives CDR1 SGHTA, CDR2 FQGNSA. Trimming took off 0 bases at V and 2 bases at J, with 20 bases between the two ends. CDR3 length: 18 amino acids.

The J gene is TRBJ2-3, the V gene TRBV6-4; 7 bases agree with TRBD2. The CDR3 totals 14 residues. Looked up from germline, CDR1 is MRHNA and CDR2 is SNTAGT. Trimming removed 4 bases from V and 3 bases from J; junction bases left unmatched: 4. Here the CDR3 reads CASSAGTTTDTQYF. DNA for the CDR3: TGTGCCAGCAGTGCCGGGACTACTACAGATACGCAGTATTTT.

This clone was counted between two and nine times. The CDR3 DNA follows: TGCGCCAGCAGCCCCGGCGCGGGCCTTAACTATGGCTACACCTTC. Protein product: CASSPGAGLNYGYTF. V usage is TRBV5-1 and J usage is TRBJ1-2; D not certain. This CDR3 is 15 amino acids long. Germline CDR1 is SGHRS and CDR2 is YFSETQ. V lost 4 bases, J lost 1 base, and 14 bases lay in between.

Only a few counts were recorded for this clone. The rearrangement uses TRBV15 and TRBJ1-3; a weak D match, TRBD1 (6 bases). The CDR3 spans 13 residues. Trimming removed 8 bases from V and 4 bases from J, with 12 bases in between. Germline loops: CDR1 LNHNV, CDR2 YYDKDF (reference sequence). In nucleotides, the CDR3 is TGTGCCACCTCTCAGGGGCAAGGAAACACCATATATTTT. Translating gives CATSQGQGNTIYF.

CDR3 nucleotides: TGTGCCAGCACCAGGGACAGGGCAAAGGATACGCAGTATTTT. Its protein product is CASTRDRAKDTQYF. The V call is TRBV6-5, the J call TRBJ2-3, with 9 bases aligning to TRBD1. The CDR3 length is 14 residues. Germline CDR1 MNHEY, CDR2 SVGAGI. The trim removed 7 bases at V and 6 bases at J, leaving 8 bases unmatched.

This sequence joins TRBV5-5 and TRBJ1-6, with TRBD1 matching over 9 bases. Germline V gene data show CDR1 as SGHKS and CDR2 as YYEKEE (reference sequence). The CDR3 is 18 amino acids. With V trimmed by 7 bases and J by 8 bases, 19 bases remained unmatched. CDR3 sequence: CASGWRGQGPVGDSPLHF. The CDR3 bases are TGTGCCAGCGGCTGGAGGGGACAGGGACCTGTAGGAGATTCACCCCTCCACTTT.

As DNA, the CDR3 is TGCGCCAGCAGCTTGTTAAGCTATGAGCAGTTCTTC. It codes for CASSLLSYEQFF. The chain carries TRBV5-1 and TRBJ2-1; D not certain. The CDR3 consists of 12 residues. CDR1 and CDR2 from the germline V gene are SGHRS and YFSETQ. V lost 1 base, J lost 8 bases, and 7 bases lay in between.

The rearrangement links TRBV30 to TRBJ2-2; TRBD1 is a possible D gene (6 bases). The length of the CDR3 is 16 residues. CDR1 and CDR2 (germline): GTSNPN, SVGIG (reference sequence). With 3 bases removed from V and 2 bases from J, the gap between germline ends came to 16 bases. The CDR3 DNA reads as TGTGCCTGGAGCACCCGGACAGCCGCCAACACCGGGGAGCTGTTTTTT. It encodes CAWSTRTAANTGELFF.

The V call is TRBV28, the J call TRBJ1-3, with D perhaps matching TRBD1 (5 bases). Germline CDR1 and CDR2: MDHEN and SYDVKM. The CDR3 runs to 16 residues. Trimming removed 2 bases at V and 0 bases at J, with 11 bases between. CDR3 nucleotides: TGTGCCAGCAGTTTACTTCCGACAGCCTCTGGAAACACCATATATTTT. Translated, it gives CASSLLPTASGNTIYF.

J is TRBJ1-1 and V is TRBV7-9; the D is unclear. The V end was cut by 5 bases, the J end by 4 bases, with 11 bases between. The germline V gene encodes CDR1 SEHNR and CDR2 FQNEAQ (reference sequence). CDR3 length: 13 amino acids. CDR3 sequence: CASSPRRGTEAFF. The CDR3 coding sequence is TGTGCCAGCAGCCCTCGACGGGGCACTGAAGCTTTCTTT.